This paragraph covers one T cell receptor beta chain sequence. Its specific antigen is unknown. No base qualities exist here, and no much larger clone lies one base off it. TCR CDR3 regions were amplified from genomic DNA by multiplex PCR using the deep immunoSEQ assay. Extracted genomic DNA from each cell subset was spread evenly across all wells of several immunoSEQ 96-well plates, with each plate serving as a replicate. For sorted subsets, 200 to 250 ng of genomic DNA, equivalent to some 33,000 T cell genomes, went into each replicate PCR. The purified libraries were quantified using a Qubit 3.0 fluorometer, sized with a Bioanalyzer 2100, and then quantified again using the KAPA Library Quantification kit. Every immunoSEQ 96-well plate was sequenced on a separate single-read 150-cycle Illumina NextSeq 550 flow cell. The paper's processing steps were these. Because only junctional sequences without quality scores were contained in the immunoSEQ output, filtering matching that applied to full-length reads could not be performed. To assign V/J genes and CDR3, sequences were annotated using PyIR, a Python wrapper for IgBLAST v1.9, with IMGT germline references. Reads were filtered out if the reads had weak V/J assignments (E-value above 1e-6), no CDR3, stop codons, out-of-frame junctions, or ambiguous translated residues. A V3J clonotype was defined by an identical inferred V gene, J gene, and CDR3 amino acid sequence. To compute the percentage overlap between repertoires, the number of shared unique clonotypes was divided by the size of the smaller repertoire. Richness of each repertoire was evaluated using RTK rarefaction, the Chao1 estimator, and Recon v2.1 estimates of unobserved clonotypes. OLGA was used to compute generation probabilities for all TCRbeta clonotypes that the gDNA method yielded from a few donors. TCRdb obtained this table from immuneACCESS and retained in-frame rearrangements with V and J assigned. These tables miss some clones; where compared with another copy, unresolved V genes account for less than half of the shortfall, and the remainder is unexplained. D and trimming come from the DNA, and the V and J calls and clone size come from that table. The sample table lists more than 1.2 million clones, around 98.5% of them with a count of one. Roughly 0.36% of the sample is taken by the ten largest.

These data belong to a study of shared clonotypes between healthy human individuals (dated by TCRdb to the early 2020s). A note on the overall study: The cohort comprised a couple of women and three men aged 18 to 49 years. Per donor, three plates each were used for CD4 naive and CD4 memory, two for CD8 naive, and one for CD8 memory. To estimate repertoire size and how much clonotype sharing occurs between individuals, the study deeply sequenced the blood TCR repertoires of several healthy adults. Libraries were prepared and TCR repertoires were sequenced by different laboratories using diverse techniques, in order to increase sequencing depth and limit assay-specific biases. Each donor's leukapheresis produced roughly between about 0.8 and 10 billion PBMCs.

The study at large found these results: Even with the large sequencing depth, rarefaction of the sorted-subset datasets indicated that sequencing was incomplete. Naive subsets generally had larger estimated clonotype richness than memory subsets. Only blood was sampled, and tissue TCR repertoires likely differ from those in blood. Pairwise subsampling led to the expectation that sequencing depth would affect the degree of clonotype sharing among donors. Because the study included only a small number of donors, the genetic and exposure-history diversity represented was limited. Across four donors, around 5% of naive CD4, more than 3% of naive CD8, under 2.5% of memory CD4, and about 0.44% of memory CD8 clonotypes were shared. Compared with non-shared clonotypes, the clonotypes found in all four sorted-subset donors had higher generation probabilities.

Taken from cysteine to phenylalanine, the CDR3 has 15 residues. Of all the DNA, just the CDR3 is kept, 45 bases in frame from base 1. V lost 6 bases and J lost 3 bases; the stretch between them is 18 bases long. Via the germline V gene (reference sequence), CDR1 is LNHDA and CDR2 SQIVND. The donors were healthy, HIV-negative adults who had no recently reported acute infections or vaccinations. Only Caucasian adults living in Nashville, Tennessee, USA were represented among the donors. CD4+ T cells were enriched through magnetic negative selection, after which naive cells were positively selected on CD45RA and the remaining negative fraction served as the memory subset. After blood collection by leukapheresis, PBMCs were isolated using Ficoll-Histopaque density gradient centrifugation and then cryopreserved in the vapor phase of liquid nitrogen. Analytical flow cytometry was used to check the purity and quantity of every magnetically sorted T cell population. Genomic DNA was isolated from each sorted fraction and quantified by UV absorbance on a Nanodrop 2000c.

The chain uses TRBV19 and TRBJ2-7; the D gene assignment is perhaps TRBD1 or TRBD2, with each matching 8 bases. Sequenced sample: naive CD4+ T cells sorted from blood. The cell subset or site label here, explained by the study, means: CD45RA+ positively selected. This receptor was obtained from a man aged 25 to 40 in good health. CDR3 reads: CASRRAGDRYYEQYF. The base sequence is TGTGCCAGTAGGCGAGCGGGGGACAGGTACTACGAGCAGTACTTC.